One sample yielded the 3 T cell receptor beta chains listed below, sequenced in a study of blood T cell repertoires in COVID-19. Measured with immunoSEQ multiplex PCR; TCRdb has only the in-frame clones, and not every one. The top ten hold more than 0.8% of the sample, which has some 60,000 clones, more than 85% seen once. The sample taken for sequencing was peripheral blood. The receptors were gathered from a man aged 65-85 years with acute or convalescent COVID-19.

The DNA of the CDR3 is TGTGCCAGCAGACAGACAGGGACCGACTATGGCTACACCTTC. Amino acid sequence: CASRQTGTDYGYTF. V usage is TRBV2 and J usage is TRBJ1-2; 7 bases are a match to TRBD1. The germline V gene encodes CDR1 SNHLY and CDR2 FYNNEI. V lost 6 bases, J lost 3 bases, and 7 bases stayed unmatched. This CDR3 is 14 amino acids long.

The chain carries TRBV19 and TRBJ1-1; a weak D match, TRBD1 (5 bases). V lost 6 bases, J lost 3 bases, and 17 bases lay in between. CDR1 and CDR2 (germline): LNHDA, SQIVND (reference sequence). The CDR3 is made up of 15 amino acids. CDR3: CASSPEPGVYTEAFF. CDR3 coding DNA: TGTGCCAGTAGCCCAGAGCCGGGGGTTTACACTGAAGCTTTCTTT. Together with reference TRBV19 and TRBJ1-1, the CDR3 gives the full variable domain: DGGITQSPKYLFRKEGQNVTLSCEQNLNHDAMYWYRQDPGQGLRLIYYSQIVNDFQKGDIAEGYSVSREKKESFPLTVTSAQKNPTAFYLCASSPEPGVYTEAFFGQGTRLTVV.

The rearrangement joins TRBV6-5 to TRBJ2-5; no firm D call. Germline V gene data show CDR1 as MNHEY and CDR2 as SVGAGI. V lost 2 bases, J lost 1 base, and 5 bases lay in between. The CDR3 is 13 amino acids. The CDR3 DNA is TGTGCCAGCAGTTACCAGGCCCAAGAGACCCAGTACTTC. Its protein is CASSYQAQETQYF.